The 23 T cell receptor beta chains below come from one sample, sequenced in a study of tumor-infiltrating lymphocytes in primary liver carcinoma. Co-extraction of both nucleic acids (RNA and DNA) used about 19-33 mg of unsorted bulk tissue. A primer in the constant region served to generate TCR beta cDNA from 500 to 600 ng of total RNA. Three nested multiplex PCR rounds, a slightly modified ARM-PCR, produced the libraries for TCR beta. TRBV1-TRBV30 forward primers paired with a C-beta reverse primer were used in the first two PCR rounds, which ran about 11 cycles each. From the multiplex PCR reads, TCRdb called clonotypes with MiXCR, one entry per CDR3 protein. The sample records fewer than 90,000 distinct CDR3 sequences, 72% being singletons. Material: liver tumor tissue from sampling region 1. As to subset: tumor region T1, superior pole. These TCRs come from a man between 40 and 49 years old with primary liver carcinoma and hepatitis B virus infection.

Points on this clonotype: A much larger clone lies one base from this, so it may be a read error. The rearrangement uses TRBV7-8 and TRBJ2-2; perhaps TRBD2 as D (6 bases). Germline V CDR1 and CDR2: SGHVS, FQNEAQ. The CDR3 is 16 residues long. CDR3 nucleotide sequence: TGTGTCAGCAGCTTAAACCGGGGGACGAACACCGGGGAGCTGTTTTTT. Protein sequence: CVSSLNRGTNTGELFF.

Notes on this clonotype: A much larger clone differs by one base, so this may be a read error. V is TRBV12-3 or TRBV12-4 and J is TRBJ2-2; tentatively, D is TRBD1 or TRBD2 (5 bases each). The CDR3 is made up of 11 amino acids. The CDR3 DNA follows: TGTGCCAGCACGGGGACCGGGGAGCTGCTTTTT. This sequence encodes CASTGTGELLF.

The chain links TRBV5-1 to TRBJ2-1; unclear D gene. The V and J ends lost 6 bases and 4 bases respectively, with 11 bases between them. CDR1 is SGHRS and CDR2 is YFSETQ in the germline V gene. This CDR3 is built from 13 residues. The CDR3 DNA is TGCGCCAGCATCCTGGGCGCTTACAATGAGCAGTTCTTC. Amino acid sequence: CASILGAYNEQFF.

This clonotype came up many times. The chain joins TRBV7-8 to TRBJ1-3; maybe TRBD1 (5 bases). This CDR3 has 18 residues. The V gene's germline CDR1 is SGHVS and CDR2 FQNEAQ. Trimming cost V 3 bases and J 0 bases, with 18 bases left between them. CDR3 region: CASSLVSRGPISGNTIYF. CDR3 DNA: TGTGCCAGCAGCTTGGTGTCAAGGGGTCCGATCTCTGGAAACACCATATATTTT.

The chain employs TRBV20-1 and TRBJ1-1, with a tentative D call TRBD1 (6 bases). There are 14 residues in the CDR3. From germline, CDR1 is DFQATT and CDR2 SNEGSKA (reference sequence). Trimming removed 3 bases from V and 0 bases from J, with 11 bases in between. CDR3 sequence (DNA): TGCAGTGCTAGGGGGGGGGCAGTGAACACTGAAGCTTTCTTT. Its translation is CSARGGAVNTEAFF.

A word on this clonotype: As the CDR3 is not closed by the conserved phenylalanine or tryptophan, this likely results from a read error. V usage is TRBV29-1 and J usage is TRBJ2-3; D is perhaps TRBD1 (6 bases). Germline loops: CDR1 SQVTM, CDR2 ANQGSEA. The CDR3 spans 12 residues. With 7 bases removed from V and 3 bases from J, the gap between germline ends came to 11 bases. The CDR3 coding sequence is TGCAGCGCTGGCAGGGGAACAGATACGCAGTATCTT. Translating gives CSAGRGTDTQYL.

Regarding this clonotype: At one of its ends the junction is not consistent with the germline gene, which may arise from a read error. The genes are TRBV5-1 and TRBJ2-7, with D unclear. CDR3 length: 15 residues. CDR1 is SGHRS and CDR2 is YFSETQ in the germline V gene. The DNA of the CDR3 is TGCGCCAGCAGCTTGCAGTCCGACATTGTCTACGAGGAGTACTTC. Amino acids: CASSLQSDIVYEEYF.

On this clonotype itself: The conserved final phenylalanine or tryptophan is absent from the CDR3, which likely points to a read error. The chain's CDR3 is CASSQDHYCNEQFS. CDR3 coding DNA: TGTGCCAGCAGTCAAGATCACTACTGCAATGAGCAGTTCTCC. The chain has TRBV14 and TRBJ2-1; D uncertain. The CDR3 runs 14 residues. Looked up from germline, CDR1 is SGHDN and CDR2 is FVKESK.

In the case of this clonotype: This could be a read error, since a much larger clone is one nucleotide away. The chain joins TRBV10-2 to TRBJ2-2; 15 nucleotides match TRBD2. The CDR3 contains 17 residues. Germline V gives CDR1 WSHSY, CDR2 SAAADI. Written as DNA, the CDR3 is TGCGGCAGCAGTGGACTAGCGGGGGGGGCGGGCACCGGGGAGCTGTTTTTT. Translation gives CGSSGLAGGAGTGELFF.

As to this clonotype: At one of its ends the junction is not consistent with the germline gene, which may arise from a read error. This rearrangement joins TRBV11-1 to TRBJ2-1; 8 bases align to TRBD2. In germline, CDR1 is SGHAT, CDR2 FQDESV (reference sequence). The CDR3 extends over 17 amino acids. The DNA of the CDR3 is TGTGCCAGAAGCCTGGGACAAGCGGGAGAAGCTGACAGTGGGCAGTTCTTT. The encoded protein is CARSLGQAGEADSGQFF.

Regarding this clonotype: This is likely a read error, given that the CDR3 carries no conserved phenylalanine or tryptophan at its end. The rearrangement joins TRBV10-3 to TRBJ2-7; TRBD2 is a possible D gene (6 bases). This CDR3 is 12 amino acids long. Trimming stripped 10 bases from V and 5 bases from J, with 15 bases between. The germline gives CDR1 ENHRY, CDR2 SYGVKD. The chain's CDR3 is CATAREFHEQYL. CDR3 nucleotides: TGTGCCACAGCTCGGGAGTTCCACGAGCAGTACCTC.

This clonotype occurred once. A single base separates this from a much larger clone, so it may be a read error. V usage is TRBV7-9 and J usage is TRBJ2-3; possibly TRBD2 for D (5 bases). CDR3 length: 15 residues. Trimming cost V 3 bases and J 2 bases, with 12 bases left between them. From germline, CDR1 is SEHNR and CDR2 FQNEAQ (reference sequence). The CDR3 sequence is CASSLALVATDTQYF. CDR3 bases: TGTGCCAGCAGCTTGGCACTAGTGGCCACAGATACGCAGTATTTT.

Concerning this clonotype itself: At one end, the junction sequence differs from germline, possibly due to a read error. V is TRBV6-5 and J is TRBJ2-7; 7 bases are shared with TRBD1. The germline gives CDR1 MNHEY, CDR2 SVGAGI. The CDR3 runs to 13 residues. This chain's CDR3 is CASSRDRVYGQYF. CDR3 bases: TGTGCCAGCAGCCGGGACAGAGTCTACGGGCAGTACTTC.

Remarks on this clonotype: One end of the junction fails to match germline, which may point to a read error. The gene calls are TRBV6-1 and TRBJ2-1; D perhaps matches TRBD2 (5 bases). The CDR3 sequence is 19 residues long. Germline V gene data show CDR1 as MNHNS and CDR2 as SASEGT. In nucleotides, the CDR3 is TGTACCAGGAGTAATCCTACCGGGAAGGCCGCGGTTGGGAGCGATGAGCAGTTCTTC. As protein: CTRSNPTGKAAVGSDEQFF.

About this clonotype itself: This may arise from a read error, as a much more abundant clone is one base away. The V call is TRBV7-9, the J call TRBJ1-4; D uncertain. Germline V CDR1 and CDR2: SEHNR, FQNEAQ (reference sequence). CDR3 size: 14 residues. The CDR3 DNA follows: TGTGTCAGCAGCGCAGAGGTGACTGGCGAAAAACTGTTTTTT. As protein: CVSSAEVTGEKLFF.

This clonotype was seen ten or more times. J is TRBJ1-1 and V is TRBV6-5, with TRBD1 as a possible D gene (5 bases). Germline loops: CDR1 MNHEY, CDR2 SVGAGI. CDR3 length: 16 residues. Trimming removed 5 bases from V and 0 bases from J, with 16 bases in between. The chain's CDR3 is CASSTGLGRMNTEAFF. CDR3 DNA: TGTGCCAGCAGTACAGGTTTAGGTAGAATGAACACTGAAGCTTTCTTT.

The sample holds many counts of this clonotype. The J gene is TRBJ1-5, the V gene TRBV6-5; perhaps TRBD1 as D (5 bases). Trimming took 5 bases from V and 1 from J, leaving 12 bases between them. Germline V gene sequence: CDR1 MNHEY, CDR2 SVGAGI. The CDR3 totals 15 residues. The CDR3 loop is CASSTSKGSNQPQHF. CDR3 bases: TGTGCCAGCAGTACGTCAAAGGGGAGCAATCAGCCCCAGCATTTT.

This clonotype appeared a single time. A much larger clone is a single base away; this may be a read error. The rearrangement joins TRBV21-1 to TRBJ1-2; the table's D gene call, TRBD1, was not cross checked with the DNA. TRBV21-1 is assigned pseudogene status. CDR3 length: 16 amino acids. CDR3 sequence (DNA): TGTGCCAGCAGCACCACGGGCGACAGGGGATACTATGGCTACAACTTC. Amino acid sequence: CASSTTGDRGYYGYNF.

This clonotype is labeled medium-sized. The V and J genes are TRBV11-2 and TRBJ2-1; 8 nucleotides match TRBD2. The V gene end was trimmed by 5 bases and the J gene end by 7 bases; junction bases not matched to a gene: 10. This CDR3 region has 15 residues. Germline lookup yields CDR1 SGHAT and CDR2 FQNNGV. DNA of the CDR3: TGTGCCAGCAGCCTAACTAGCGGCGGGGGAAATGAGCAGTTCTTC. Translation gives CASSLTSGGGNEQFF.

About this clonotype: The junction differs from germline at one of its ends, possibly a read error. J is TRBJ2-2 and V is TRBV10-3; D is possibly TRBD1 (7 bases). The CDR3 loop spans 16 amino acids. The germline gives CDR1 ENHRY, CDR2 SYGVKD. CDR3 sequence: CTISVCGTANTGELFF. The CDR3 bases are TGTACCATCAGTGTCTGCGGGACAGCTAACACCGGGGAGCTATTTTTT.

Concerning this clonotype: At one boundary the junction diverges from the germline segment, which might be a read error. The chain combines TRBV11-2 with TRBJ2-7; D is unclear. The CDR3 length is 12 residues. Germline V gives CDR1 SGHAT, CDR2 FQNNGV. CDR3 in DNA: TGTGCCAGCATCTTAGTGGCTAACGAGCAGTACTTC. Protein sequence: CASILVANEQYF.

Worth noting for this clonotype: A single base separates this from a much larger clone, so it may be a read error. This sequence joins TRBV5-1 and TRBJ1-1; 7 nucleotides align to TRBD1. Germline V lookup: CDR1 SGHRS, CDR2 YFSETQ. The CDR3 contains 14 residues. The CDR3 region has the DNA TGCGCCAGCAGCTTGGCCGGAGGGGGCACTGAAGCTTCCTTT. Its protein is CASSLAGGGTEASF.

Of note for this clonotype: Mismatch with germline at one junction end may stem from a read error. The CDR3 bases are TGTGCCATCAGTTGGACAGTCGATCAGCCCCGGCATTTT. Amino acids: CAISWTVDQPRHF. The chain couples TRBV6-2 or TRBV6-3 to TRBJ1-5; tentatively, D is TRBD1 (6 bases). CDR3 length: 13 amino acids. The germline V gene encodes CDR1 MNHEY and CDR2 SVGEGT.